A single T cell receptor (beta chain) is shown here with its context. The sample belongs to a study of blood T cell repertoires in COVID-19. The authors' processing: Amplifying reference gene primers gave estimates of nucleated cell counts. Some clones are missing from TCRdb's copy, which holds only in-frame ones; the method was immunoSEQ multiplex PCR. Clonal size and the V and J genes are those of that table, whereas D and trimming came from the DNA. Among 85,000 to 90,000 clones listed, approximately 89% were seen once. The V segment lost 3 bases and the J segment 2 bases; nucleotides outside the gene matches: 3. CDR1 and CDR2 from the germline V gene are SGHAT and FQNNGV. This CDR3 is 14 amino acids long.

The chain combines TRBV11-2 with TRBJ2-5; TRBD2 matches 7 bases. This TCR was recovered from a woman aged 80 or older with active COVID-19. Material: peripheral blood. The CDR3 here is CASSLLAGQETQYF. The CDR3 nucleotides are TGTGCCAGCAGCTTGTTAGCGGGTCAAGAGACCCAGTACTTC.